These T cell receptor beta chains were read from a single sample in a study of identical twins. TCRdb used MiXCR to reprocess the 5' RACE reads, holding one entry per CDR3 protein. This sample has 1.5 million to 2 million distinct CDR3 sequences; roughly 35% occur once, and the top ten carry approximately 0.29%. Input material: cord blood. The source is a newborn girl in good health. CDR3s include the opening cysteine and the closing phenylalanine or tryptophan. The D gene is left open where the match is weak. A clone size is listed for some rows: how often the clone was seen (once, few, many), or a class if it is expanded.

- TRBJ2-1 TRBV29-1 - CSVKTTSYNEQFF TGCAGCGTTAAAACTACCTCCTACAATGAGCAGTTCTTC
- TRBJ2-1 TRBV4-1 - CASSQAGHNEQFF TGCGCCAGCAGCCAAGCGGGTCACAATGAGCAGTTCTTC
- TRBJ2-5 TRBV9 - CASSPRGGIQETQYF TGTGCCAGCAGCCCGCGAGGGGGTATCCAAGAGACCCAGTACTTC
- TRBJ2-1 TRBV11-2 - CASSAGHNQETQFF TGTGCCAGCAGCGCCGGACATAACCAAGAGACCCAGTTCTTC
- TRBJ1-1 TRBV20-1 - CSAAVGNTEAFF TGCAGTGCTGCGGTTGGAAACACTGAAGCTTTCTTT
- TRBJ1-1 TRBV7-9 - CASSLEAAKNTEAFF TGTGCCAGCAGCTTAGAAGCAGCTAAGAACACTGAAGCTTTCTTT
TRBD2 TRBJ2-7 TRBV3-1 - CASSPGTSGRVAEQYF TGTGCCAGCAGCCCCGGGACTAGCGGGAGGGTGGCCGAGCAGTACTTC
TRBD1 TRBJ2-7 TRBV6-6 many CASSYSGFTGVHYEQYF TGTGCCAGCAGTTACTCGGGATTCACAGGGGTTCACTACGAGCAGTACTTC
TRBD1 TRBJ2-7 TRBV29-1 few CSGGQGGRYEQYF TGCAGCGGTGGACAGGGGGGACGCTACGAGCAGTACTTC
- TRBJ2-3 TRBV5-1 - CASSLQAVAGTDTQYF TGCGCCAGCAGCTTACAGGCGGTAGCGGGCACAGATACGCAGTATTTT
- TRBJ1-6 TRBV6-5 - CASSYRAGVGSPLHF TGTGCCAGCAGTTACCGAGCAGGAGTGGGTTCACCCCTCCACTTT
- TRBJ1-2 TRBV27 - CASSPQRGNYGYTF TGTGCCAGCAGTCCTCAGAGGGGTAACTATGGCTACACCTTC
- TRBJ2-5 TRBV25-1 - CAGSEWDTYGQYF TGTGCCGGCAGTGAATGGGACACCTACGGGCAGTACTTC
- TRBJ2-7 TRBV7-7 once CASSLARGRDYEQYF TGTGCCAGCAGCTTAGCGCGCGGCAGGGACTACGAGCAGTACTTC
TRBD2 TRBJ2-5 TRBV27 - CASSSKGLAGGQETQYF TGTGCCAGCAGTTCGAAAGGACTAGCGGGAGGTCAAGAGACCCAGTACTTC
TRBD2 TRBJ2-3 TRBV4-2 - CASSHKLAGGTDTQYF TGTGCCAGCAGCCACAAACTAGCGGGGGGCACAGATACGCAGTATTTT
- TRBJ2-3 TRBV2 many CASGTIGDTQYF TGTGCCAGCGGGACGATCGGGGATACGCAGTATTTT
- TRBJ1-5 TRBV5-6 few CASSFGPGGQPQHF TGTGCCAGCAGCTTCGGGCCCGGCGGTCAGCCCCAGCATTTT
- TRBJ2-5 TRBV5-1 - CASSVGRTKETQYF TGCGCCAGCAGCGTCGGACGAACTAAAGAGACCCAGTACTTC
- TRBJ2-1 TRBV20-1 once CSASQFYEQFF TGCAGTGCTAGCCAATTCTACGAGCAGTTCTTC
- TRBJ2-1 TRBV28 - CTSSLTAGYYNEQFF TGTACCAGCAGTTTAACGGCTGGTTACTACAATGAGCAGTTCTTC
TRBD1 TRBJ1-5 TRBV28 few CASSLRTGLRPQHF TGTGCCAGCAGTTTGAGGACAGGCCTTAGGCCCCAGCATTTT
- TRBJ2-7 TRBV28 - CASSLWASDEQYF TGTGCCAGCAGTTTATGGGCTAGCGACGAGCAGTACTTC
- TRBJ2-2 TRBV29-1 few CSVKGQRVNTGELFF TGCAGCGTCAAGGGACAGCGGGTGAACACCGGGGAGCTGTTTTTT